This passage covers 3 T cell receptor beta chains from one sample sequenced in a study of blood T cell repertoires in COVID-19. Profiled with immunoSEQ multiplex PCR; TCRdb holds only in-frame clones, not every one. The table lists 400,000 to 450,000 clones, over 75% of them singletons. What was sequenced was peripheral blood. The receptor set was obtained from a woman in her 40s with COVID-19, enrolled during active disease.

The chain links TRBV7-3 to TRBJ2-1, with 7 bases that match TRBD2. The CDR3 has 14 amino acids. The V gene end was trimmed by 1 base and the J gene end by 3 bases; junction bases not matched to a gene: 0. The germline V gene has CDR1 SGHTA and CDR2 FQGTGA. The CDR3 DNA reads as TGTGCCAGCAGCTTAAGCGGGGGCTACAATGAGCAGTTCTTC. It yields the protein CASSLSGGYNEQFF.

This chain joins TRBV2 and TRBJ1-5, with D possibly matching TRBD1 (6 bases). V shed 5 bases and J shed 6 bases, with 8 bases lying between them. Germline assignment: CDR1 SNHLY and CDR2 FYNNEI. The CDR3 is 12 residues long. CDR3 nucleotides: TGTGCCAGCAGTTCACAGGGTCAGCCCCAGCATTTT. Protein sequence: CASSSQGQPQHF.

This chain uses TRBV7-9 with TRBJ1-5; 7 nucleotides agree with TRBD1. Trimming cost V 5 bases and J 12 bases; bases outside gene matches: 7. Germline V gene sequence: CDR1 SEHNR, CDR2 FQNEAQ (reference sequence). This CDR3 comprises 12 residues. For the CDR3, the DNA is TGTGCCAGCAGCCCCCAGACAGGGAGCCAGCATTTT. Protein product: CASSPQTGSQHF.